The clone carrying this TCR beta chain was seen just once. The antigen remains unidentified. The data belong to a study of T cell responses to AZD1222 COVID-19 vaccine. General study points: After the peak T cell response, and only then, were repertoires sampled.

CDR1 is PRHDT and CDR2 is FYEKMQ in the germline V gene (reference sequence). Losses at the gene ends were 4 bases for V and 5 bases for J; bases not matched to a gene: 4. The CDR3 contains 13 residues. Clones were sequenced by immunoSEQ multiplex PCR, and TCRdb holds only the in-frame ones, with some missing. The top ten clones hold approximately 2% of a sample with around 160,000 clones, under 95% of them seen once. The origin of this receptor is an adult in good health. The starting material was peripheral blood, obtained on day 0 of AZD1222 vaccination. V gene TRBV13 combines with J gene TRBJ1-1; 7 positions match TRBD1. CDR3 nucleotides: TGTGCCAGCAGCTCCAGGGGGGGGACTGAAGCTTTCTTT. Its protein is CASSSRGGTEAFF.